Listed below are T cell receptor beta chains from one sample, sequenced in a study of T cell clonotyping in hematopoietic cell transplantation. Method: immunoSEQ multiplex PCR; TCRdb's copy keeps in-frame clones and lacks some. This sample has 15,000 or so clones, with over 55% found just once. The sample comprised peripheral blood mononuclear cells. Every receptor here comes from a woman aged 60-75 years in good health. Some clones in this sample may be carry-over from other donors' samples. The CDR3 runs from the conserved cysteine through the conserved F or W. A D gene is named only where the DNA matches it firmly. The listing skips clone size in some rows; elsewhere it reads once, few, many or a size class.

V: TRBV30
size: .
J: TRBJ1-5
D: .
CDR3: CAWSALAGNQPQHF
DNA: TGTGCCTGGAGTGCCCTAGCCGGCAATCAGCCCCAGCATTTT

V: TRBV7-2
size: few
J: TRBJ2-4
D: TRBD2
CDR3: CASSFSGGIILYF
DNA: TGTGCCAGCAGCTTCTCGGGAGGAATAATTCTGTACTTC

V: TRBV7-9
size: .
J: TRBJ2-7
D: .
CDR3: CASSPRGPYEQYF
DNA: TGTGCCAGCAGCCCCCGGGGGCCCTACGAGCAGTACTTC

V: TRBV2
size: .
J: TRBJ2-7
D: .
CDR3: CASSCRDFYEQYF
DNA: TGTGCCAGCAGTTGCCGGGACTTCTACGAGCAGTACTTC

V: TRBV30
size: .
J: TRBJ1-5
D: .
CDR3: CAWRYGGGSNQPQHF
DNA: TGTGCCTGGAGATATGGTGGGGGGAGCAATCAGCCCCAGCATTTT

V: TRBV4-1
size: .
J: TRBJ1-5
D: .
CDR3: CASSSTSGNQPQHF
DNA: TGCGCCAGCAGCTCTACCTCAGGGAATCAGCCCCAGCATTTT

V: TRBV6-5
size: .
J: TRBJ2-7
D: .
CDR3: CASSYSRVSSYEQYF
DNA: TGTGCCAGCAGTTACAGTAGGGTTTCCTCCTACGAGCAGTACTTC

V: TRBV29-1
size: .
J: TRBJ1-1
D: .
CDR3: CSGRMGNTEAFF
DNA: TGCAGCGGCAGGATGGGGAACACTGAAGCTTTCTTT

V: TRBV6-5
size: .
J: TRBJ2-7
D: .
CDR3: CASSIGTRGEQYF
DNA: TGTGCCAGCAGTATCGGGACTCGAGGCGAGCAGTACTTC

V: TRBV28
size: .
J: TRBJ1-3
D: .
CDR3: CASSSSGGRGNTIYF
DNA: TGTGCCAGCAGCTCCAGTGGGGGGCGCGGAAACACCATATATTTT

V: TRBV2
size: .
J: TRBJ1-2
D: TRBD1
CDR3: CASSSDRGGYTF
DNA: TGTGCCAGCAGCTCGGACAGGGGTGGCTACACCTTC

V: TRBV2
size: .
J: TRBJ1-5
D: TRBD1
CDR3: CASTGTGGLQPQHF
DNA: TGTGCCAGCACCGGGACAGGGGGCTTACAGCCCCAGCATTTT

V: TRBV14
size: .
J: TRBJ1-1
D: .
CDR3: CASSQDAWETEAFF
DNA: TGTGCCAGCAGCCAAGATGCGTGGGAAACTGAAGCTTTCTTT

V: TRBV28
size: .
J: TRBJ2-7
D: TRBD1
CDR3: CASSLMGQPSYEQYF
DNA: TGTGCCAGCAGTTTGATGGGACAGCCCTCCTACGAGCAGTACTTC

V: TRBV7-3
size: .
J: TRBJ1-5
D: .
CDR3: CASSLRMGGRQPQHF
DNA: TGTGCCAGCAGCCTAAGGATGGGGGGCCGTCAGCCCCAGCATTTT

V: TRBV14
size: .
J: TRBJ1-3
D: .
CDR3: CASSQEVNSGNTIYF
DNA: TGTGCCAGCAGCCAAGAAGTCAACTCTGGAAACACCATATATTTT

V: TRBV10-2
size: .
J: TRBJ2-5
D: TRBD2
CDR3: CASREDSGGETQYF
DNA: TGCGCCAGCAGAGAGGATAGCGGGGGAGAGACCCAGTACTTC

V: TRBV27
size: .
J: TRBJ2-7
D: .
CDR3: CASSQDIFSYEQYF
DNA: TGTGCCAGCAGCCAGGACATATTCTCCTACGAGCAGTACTTC

V: TRBV19
size: few
J: TRBJ1-5
D: .
CDR3: CASSMIRVQPQHF
DNA: TGTGCCAGTAGTATGATCAGGGTTCAGCCCCAGCATTTT

V: TRBV30
size: .
J: TRBJ2-7
D: TRBD1
CDR3: CAWSSTRGLGEQYF
DNA: TGTGCCTGGAGTTCCACGAGGGGGCTGGGCGAGCAGTACTTC

V: TRBV14
size: .
J: TRBJ2-7
D: .
CDR3: CASSQALGREQYF
DNA: TGTGCCAGCAGCCAAGCCTTAGGACGCGAGCAGTACTTC

V: TRBV5-1
size: once
J: TRBJ1-2
D: TRBD1
CDR3: CASSSLQGARGYTF
DNA: TGCGCCAGCAGCTCTTTACAGGGGGCTCGAGGCTACACCTTC

V: TRBV19
size: few
J: TRBJ1-5
D: .
CDR3: CASSIEGSRPQHF
DNA: TGTGCCAGTAGCATAGAGGGGAGTAGGCCCCAGCATTTT

V: TRBV19
size: .
J: TRBJ2-7
D: TRBD1
CDR3: CASSAPARQGAYEQYF
DNA: TGTGCCAGTAGTGCTCCCGCCCGACAGGGGGCCTACGAGCAGTACTTC

V: TRBV5-1
size: .
J: TRBJ2-7
D: .
CDR3: CASSLYEQYF
DNA: TGCGCCAGCAGCTTATACGAGCAGTACTTC

V: TRBV27
size: .
J: TRBJ2-7
D: .
CDR3: CASSLIDSYEQYF
DNA: TGTGCCAGCAGTTTAATAGATTCCTACGAGCAGTACTTC

V: TRBV2
size: .
J: TRBJ2-7
D: TRBD2
CDR3: CACSGVGSYEQYF
DNA: TGTGCGTGCAGCGGGGTAGGCTCCTACGAGCAGTACTTC

V: TRBV28
size: .
J: TRBJ2-7
D: TRBD1
CDR3: CASSSSGTGSLEQYF
DNA: TGTGCCAGCAGTTCAAGTGGGACAGGGTCATTAGAGCAGTACTTC

V: TRBV7-6
size: medium-sized
J: TRBJ1-2
D: .
CDR3: CASSLDGGGLEGYTF
DNA: TGTGCCAGCAGCTTAGATGGAGGGGGGCTTGAAGGCTACACCTTC

V: TRBV5-1
size: .
J: TRBJ2-2
D: .
CDR3: CASSLLGWDSPNTGELFF
DNA: TGCGCCAGCAGCTTGCTGGGTTGGGACTCACCGAACACCGGGGAGCTGTTTTTT

V: TRBV5-1
size: few
J: TRBJ1-2
D: TRBD1
CDR3: CASSLHQGAYGYTF
DNA: TGCGCCAGCAGCCTACACCAGGGGGCCTATGGCTACACCTTC